What follows describes a single T cell receptor beta chain. Antigen unknown. This record belongs to a study of PD-1 blockade in classical Hodgkin lymphoma. Study outcomes and limitations: Repertoires differed for reasons still undefined, possibly disease activity or prior therapy. When set against healthy donors, newly diagnosed patients were reported to show lower baseline TCR diversity.

There are 16 residues in the CDR3. Trimming took off 2 bases at V and 7 bases at J, with 18 bases between the two ends. CDR1 is LNHNV and CDR2 is YYDKDF in the germline V gene (reference sequence). Sequencing was performed with immunoSEQ multiplex PCR; in TCRdb, only in-frame clones are kept and a portion is missing. Of 30,000 to 35,000 clones in the sample, 90% to 95% are singletons; the top ten hold roughly 2.5%. Time point denoted: newly diagnosed, previously untreated cHL patient sample. Comparison came from newly diagnosed, untreated classical Hodgkin lymphoma PBMCs. This receptor was identified in a human donor with classical Hodgkin lymphoma. The sample comprised peripheral blood mononuclear cells (PBMCs). The chain joins TRBV15 to TRBJ2-1; D remains unclear. In DNA form, the CDR3 reads TGTGCCACCAGCAGATCCCACTCTACCGGGCGGAATGAGCAGTTCTTC. Amino acids: CATSRSHSTGRNEQFF.